Shown below are 24 T cell receptor beta chains from a single sample sequenced in a study of regulatory T cells in long-lasting Graves disease. Time point noted: newly diagnosed GD, antithyroid drugs for less than 3 months. RNA extracted from PBMCs served as the sequencing template. CDR3-region Arm-PCR and iRepertoire HTBI primers produced the TCR beta libraries. In TCRdb, the multiplex PCR reads were re-called with MiXCR into one record per CDR3 protein. The sample holds roughly 420,000 distinct CDR3 sequences, about 14% seen once. The same data also went into a second study, on T cells in Graves' hyperthyroidism and ophthalmopathy.

Sequenced here: peripheral blood mononuclear cells (PBMCs), sampled at new diagnosis, from a patient treated with antithyroid drugs. These receptors originate from a woman aged 50 to 60 with Graves disease.

The table lists this clonotype with many counts. This chain joins TRBV20-1 and TRBJ1-3; D ambiguous. Germline V gives CDR1 DFQATT, CDR2 SNEGSKA (reference sequence). This CDR3 is 13 amino acids long. V lost 5 bases and J 0 bases, leaving 8 bases between the germline ends. This CDR3 is CSAPENSGNTIYF. CDR3 DNA: TGCAGTGCTCCGGAAAACTCTGGAAACACCATATATTTT.

A remark on this clonotype: At one end the junction does not follow the germline gene, possibly because of a read error. The rearrangement links TRBV7-9 to TRBJ2-7; D possibly corresponds to TRBD2 (7 bases). The CDR3 spans 15 residues. CDR1 is SEHNR and CDR2 is FQNEAQ in the germline V gene (reference sequence). In DNA, the CDR3 is TGTGCCAGCAGCCAGCAGGGGATTTCCGCGGGGGAGCAGTCCTTC. This sequence encodes CASSQQGISAGEQSF.

The chain is built from TRBV27 and TRBJ2-7, with D unclear. Trimming shortened V by 2 bases and J by 6 bases, and 11 bases separated the two germline ends. This CDR3 has 13 amino acids. The germline V gene has CDR1 MNHEY and CDR2 SMNVEV (reference sequence). CDR3 sequence (DNA): TGTGCCAGCAGTTTAAGCAGAAGCCGCGAGCAGTACTTC. Protein sequence: CASSLSRSREQYF.

This clonotype was counted only a few times. V gene TRBV19 combines with J gene TRBJ1-1, with 9 bases lining up with TRBD1. The V gene end was trimmed by 5 bases and the J gene end by 6 bases; junction bases not matched to a gene: 4. The CDR3 has 13 residues. Looked up from germline, CDR1 is LNHDA and CDR2 is SQIVND (reference sequence). In DNA, the CDR3 is TGTGCCAGTAGTCTACAGGGGGCTGCTGAAGCTTTCTTT. It yields the protein CASSLQGAAEAFF.

This clonotype has a count of ten or more. The chain has TRBV28 and TRBJ2-7, with TRBD2 identical over 12 bases. The germline gives CDR1 MDHEN, CDR2 SYDVKM. There are 20 residues in the CDR3. With 4 bases clipped from V and 4 bases from J, the junction kept 20 bases outside the gene matches. The CDR3 DNA reads as TGTGCCAGCAGTTCCCCGGGAGAGTCGTGGGTGACTAGCGGGAGATACGAGCAGTACTTC. This translates into CASSSPGESWVTSGRYEQYF.

This clonotype was counted ten times or more. The chain carries TRBV28 and TRBJ2-1; D not certain. Trimming left V 8 bases short and J 8 bases short, with 10 bases between. The length of the CDR3 is 11 residues. Germline V gene lookup returns CDR1 MDHEN and CDR2 SYDVKM. The CDR3 spells CASRVAYEQFF. The CDR3 bases are TGTGCCAGCCGGGTAGCCTATGAGCAGTTCTTC.

The chain's CDR3 is CASSQNSLSTDTQYF. In DNA form, the CDR3 reads TGTGCCAGCAGCCAAAACTCCCTTAGCACAGATACGCAGTATTTT. The V call is TRBV7-9, the J call TRBJ2-3; no firm D call. Looked up from germline, CDR1 is SEHNR and CDR2 is FQNEAQ (reference sequence). CDR3 length: 15 residues. With 5 bases removed from V and 0 bases from J, the gap between germline ends came to 12 bases.

In its sample, this clonotype was seen many times. V usage is TRBV20-1 and J usage is TRBJ2-3; 11 bases are a match to TRBD2. Germline values: CDR1 DFQATT, CDR2 SNEGSKA (reference sequence). After removal of 6 bases from V and 3 bases from J, the junction contained 5 bases not matched to a gene. CDR3 size: 14 residues. The CDR3 DNA follows: TGCAGTGCACCGACTAGCGGGGTTACAGATACGCAGTATTTT. It encodes CSAPTSGVTDTQYF.

This sequence joins TRBV7-9 and TRBJ2-1; 12 bases fit TRBD2. CDR3 size: 18 residues. V trimming: 2 bases; J trimming: 2 bases; junction bases outside the gene matches: 7. CDR1 and CDR2 from the germline V gene are SEHNR and FQNEAQ (reference sequence). CDR3 bases: TGTGCCAGCAGCTTAACCTTACTAGCGGGAGGAACCTACAATGAGCAGTTCTTC. Translation gives CASSLTLLAGGTYNEQFF. The full variable domain, completed using reference TRBV7-9 and TRBJ2-1, is DTGVSQNPRHKITKRGQNVTFRCDPISEHNRLYWYRQTLGQGPEFLTYFQNEAQLEKSRLLSDRFSAERPKGSFSTLEIQRTEQGDSAMYLCASSLTLLAGGTYNEQFFGPGTRLTVL.

In this sample, this clonotype turned up many times. This sequence joins TRBV18 and TRBJ2-1; no firm D call. The last part of the DNA fits TRBJ2-3 better; the J call may be wrong. This CDR3 comprises 13 residues. The V gene's germline CDR1 is KGHSH and CDR2 LQKENI. The CDR3 region has the DNA TGTGCCAGCTCACCCAGGAAAGCTGATACGCAGTATTTT. Its translation: CASSPRKADTQYF.

With regard to this clonotype: The conserved closing phenylalanine or tryptophan is absent in this CDR3, likely reflecting a read error. V and J are TRBV5-1 and TRBJ1-4, with D unresolved. CDR1 and CDR2 (germline): SGHRS, YFSETQ. Trimming took off 1 base at V and 8 bases at J, with 12 bases between the two ends. The length of the CDR3 is 14 residues. The DNA of the CDR3 is TGCGCCAGCAGCTTGTTGGCGGGAGAGGAAAAACTGTTTATT. Protein: CASSLLAGEEKLFI.

J is TRBJ2-2 and V is TRBV5-1, with TRBD1 matching over 7 bases. Germline loops: CDR1 SGHRS, CDR2 YFSETQ. Trimming removed 1 base from V and 6 bases from J; junction bases left unmatched: 3. This CDR3 has 14 residues. This CDR3 reads CASSLKRGPGELFF. The CDR3 DNA sequence: TGCGCCAGCAGCTTGAAGAGGGGGCCCGGGGAGCTGTTTTTT. Full variable domain (outside the CDR3, taken from reference TRBV5-1 and TRBJ2-2): KAGVTQTPRYLIKTRGQQVTLSCSPISGHRSVSWYQQTPGQGLQFLFEYFSETQRNKGNFPGRFSGRQFSNSRSEMNVSTLELGDSALYLCASSLKRGPGELFFGEGSRLTVL.

The table lists this clonotype with many counts. The V call is TRBV3-1, the J call TRBJ2-5; 7 bases map to TRBD1. The V segment lost 1 base and the J segment 1 base; nucleotides outside the gene matches: 3. In germline, CDR1 is LGHDT, CDR2 YNNKEL (reference sequence). The CDR3 totals 15 residues. The CDR3 nucleotides read TGTGCCAGCAGCCAAGTGGGGACAGTCCAAGAGACCCAGTACTTC. The encoded protein is CASSQVGTVQETQYF.

This clonotype came up many times. The genes are TRBV5-1 and TRBJ1-5, with D tentatively TRBD1 (6 bases). CDR3 size: 15 residues. Trimming removed 0 bases from V and 3 bases from J, with 10 bases in between. Germline V CDR1 and CDR2: SGHRS, YFSETQ. The CDR3 sequence is CASSLDGQFNQPQHF. The DNA for the CDR3 is TGCGCCAGCAGCTTGGATGGACAGTTCAATCAGCCCCAGCATTTT.

To note about this clonotype: Since no conserved phenylalanine or tryptophan closes the CDR3, a read error is the likely cause. The limits of the CDR3 on the DNA are not certain, so only TCRdb's listed CDR3 is given. The J gene is TRBJ2-3, the V gene TRBV18; the DNA was not used to check the table's D call, TRBD2. Counting both end residues, the CDR3 totals 14 amino acids. Germline-derived CDR1 and CDR2 are KGHSH and LQKENI. Here the CDR3 reads CASSPLAHTDTQSV.

The V and J genes are TRBV12-3 or TRBV12-4 and TRBJ1-4, with TRBD1 matching over 8 bases. This CDR3 spans 19 amino acids. The junction had 19 bases not matched to a gene; V was cut back by 3 bases and J by 7 bases. Here the CDR3 DNA reads TGTGCCAGCAGTTTTAACGCCGGGACAGGTTCGAGACTGGGTGAAAAACTGTTTTTT. It yields the protein CASSFNAGTGSRLGEKLFF.

Of note for this clonotype: A single base separates this from a much larger clone, so it may be a read error. This chain joins TRBV6-1 and TRBJ1-2; 10 bases are shared with TRBD1. Germline loops: CDR1 MNHNS, CDR2 SASEGT. The CDR3 has 14 residues. In nucleotides, the CDR3 is TGTGCCAACAGTGAAAGACAGGGGGCTGAGGGCTACACCTTC. Residues: CANSERQGAEGYTF.

This clonotype came up a few times. As DNA, the CDR3 is TGTGCCTGGAGTGAAGGTGATTCACCCCTCCACTTT. This gives the protein CAWSEGDSPLHF. The rearrangement joins TRBV30 to TRBJ1-6, with D unclear. The CDR3 is 12 amino acids. The germline gives CDR1 GTSNPN, CDR2 SVGIG (reference sequence). V shed 1 base and J shed 8 bases, with 6 bases lying between them.

The chain carries TRBV7-9 and TRBJ2-5, with TRBD1 matching 10 bases. Germline values: CDR1 SEHNR, CDR2 FQNEAQ (reference sequence). The trim removed 5 bases at V and 0 bases at J, leaving 18 bases unmatched. The CDR3 has 20 amino acids. The CDR3 DNA reads as TGTGCCAGCAGCCTATCCTCCGGGACAGGGGTCGGGGGTAACCAAGAGACCCAGTACTTC. The encoded protein is CASSLSSGTGVGGNQETQYF.

This clonotype was counted a few times. One base away lies a much larger clone, so this may be a sequencing read error. This chain joins TRBV5-5 and TRBJ2-3, with 10 positions matching TRBD2. Germline CDR1 reads SGHKS; CDR2 reads YYEKEE (reference sequence). The CDR3 is made up of 16 amino acids. The CDR3, as DNA: TGTGCCAGCAGCCAGTCTCGACTAGCGGGCACAGATGCGCAGTATTTT. This translates into CASSQSRLAGTDAQYF.

This clonotype was detected many times. The chain joins TRBV2 to TRBJ2-5, with 7 nucleotides matching TRBD2. The CDR3 consists of 14 residues. Trimming removed 3 bases from V and 4 bases from J; junction bases left unmatched: 5. The germline CDR1 and CDR2 sequences are SNHLY and FYNNEI. CDR3 in DNA: TGTGCCAGCAGTGACACCACTAGCGCAGAGACCCAGTACTTC. It yields the protein CASSDTTSAETQYF.

This clonotype was detected a few times. The V call is TRBV6-1, the J call TRBJ2-7; D remains ambiguous. The CDR3 has 14 amino acids. Germline CDR1 and CDR2: MNHNS and SASEGT. V was shortened by 6 bases and J by 4 bases, with 16 bases between the two germline ends. CDR3: CASSRVGLGYEQYF. The CDR3 DNA reads as TGTGCCAGCAGCCGCGTGGGTCTCGGGTACGAGCAGTACTTC.

This clonotype was observed many times. This sequence joins TRBV27 and TRBJ2-5, with 11 bases fitting TRBD2. V gave up 0 bases and J gave up 2 bases; unmatched junction bases: 2. Germline assignment: CDR1 MNHEY and CDR2 SMNVEV (reference sequence). The CDR3 has 16 residues. CDR3 sequence: CASSLSTSGTQETQYF. CDR3 bases: TGTGCCAGCAGTTTATCGACTAGCGGGACACAAGAGACCCAGTACTTC.

This clonotype was seen a handful of times. The gene calls are TRBV28 and TRBJ2-3, with D perhaps matching TRBD1 (6 bases). Gene TRBJ2-7 matches the end of the DNA better, so the J call may be wrong. This CDR3 region has 15 residues. Germline V lookup: CDR1 MDHEN, CDR2 SYDVKM. The CDR3 loop reads CASSVIRGISYEQYF. CDR3 in DNA: TGTGCCAGCAGCGTAATCAGGGGCATCTCCTACGAGCAGTACTTC.